This T cell receptor (beta chain) appears in the sequencing data of a study of T cells after yellow fever vaccination (dated by TCRdb to between 2018 and 2021). For context, the study as a whole: The SMART-Seq v4 Ultra Low Input RNA kit was used to prepare libraries from fractions with low cell numbers. Bulk TCR alpha and beta repertoires were sequenced longitudinally to track T-cell clones before and after primary and booster YFV17D yellow fever vaccination. Two healthy male donors, one aged 18 to 30 and one aged 30 to 39 years, were included in the cohort. Blood was drawn at multiple timepoints before and after primary and secondary immunization, with bulk PBMC replicates and cell subsets isolated. The research as a whole found: FACS-sorted repertoires could contain abundant contaminating clonotypes from the bulk population, so computational filtering was required. A small share of clonotypes occurred in both CD4 and CD8 compartments, likely arising from convergent recombination. The study included only a couple of donors, which limits how far the findings can be generalized. After the booster, most clones that had expanded after primary vaccination were detected again (nearly 98% of CD4 and 88% of CD8), suggesting broad maintenance of memory. The secondary T-cell response was found to be weaker but faster than the primary response, with a peak reached on day 5 rather than on day 15.

As concerns this clonotype: It lacks a known antigen. The record has no base qualities; no much larger clone is one base away.

TCR cDNA was made using 5'RACE template switching, a step that added a universal primer site and unique molecular identifiers. Priming for cDNA synthesis came from both the TCR alpha and TCR beta constant segments. Libraries were amplified in two PCR steps, with sample barcodes and sequencing adapters added in the second step. Libraries were sequenced on Illumina HiSeq 2500 (2x100 bp) or NovaSeq (2x150 bp). Turning to the authors' computational methods: MIGEC was used to demultiplex reads and collapse the reads into UMI consensus sequences, and MiXCR was used for V(D)J alignment. Vaccine-responding clonotypes were identified with edgeR using replicate PBMC samples, with FDR below 0.01 and a log2 fold change above 5 up to day 15 being required. Bulk clonotypes were assigned CD4 or CD8 identity according to which sequenced CD4 or CD8 repertoire held them at higher abundance. Using fastp at Q25 and MiXCR, TCRdb reprocessed the public reads and kept productive beta chains. Identical CDR3 proteins give one entry, which carries the most common genes and DNA. These V and J calls originate from TCRdb's pipeline instead of the authors' own analysis. The sample records just under 600,000 distinct CDR3 sequences, about 13% of which are singletons. The ten top clones hold about 14% of the sample.

In light of the paper, this sample's treatment or condition label describes: live attenuated yellow fever vaccine strain. At each blood-draw timepoint, two biological replicates of bulk PBMCs were obtained. A standard Ficoll-Paque protocol was used to isolate PBMCs from peripheral blood. RNA was extracted with TriZol from bulk PBMCs, CD4 and CD8 fractions, and dextramer-positive and dextramer-negative fractions. Here the sequenced sample was PBMCs, taken on the day of the yellow fever booster vaccination. The TCR sequence derives from a man aged 25 to 40 who received the YFV17D yellow fever vaccine.

The CDR3 protein is CASNFLGRAVTQYF. The nucleotide sequence is given as TGTGCCAGCAACTTTCTCGGGAGGGCCGTAACGCAGTATTTT. This chain joins TRBV12-3 or TRBV12-4 to TRBJ2-3; 8 junctional bases match TRBD2. Relative to germline, V is missing 7 bases and J is missing 9 bases, with 12 bases of the junction outside any gene match. CDR3 length: 14 amino acids, cysteine to phenylalanine. Solely the CDR3 DNA is kept, with 42 bases framed from the first base.